One and the same sample provided the 22 T cell receptor beta chains below, sequenced in a study of T cell responses to AZD1222 COVID-19 vaccine. Produced via immunoSEQ multiplex PCR; TCRdb's table is partial and in-frame only. The sample contains 150,000 to 200,000 clones, approximately 92% of which appear only once. The material was peripheral blood, obtained on day 0 of AZD1222 vaccination. The receptors were gathered from an adult in good health.

This chain connects TRBV30 to TRBJ1-5, with TRBD1 identical over 7 bases. J was trimmed by 0 bases and V by 2 bases; bases with no gene match: 1. This CDR3 comprises 14 residues. CDR1 is GTSNPN, CDR2 SVGIG, per germline (reference sequence). CDR3 protein: CAWSYRGSNQPQHF. The CDR3 bases are TGTGCCTGGAGTTACAGGGGTAGCAATCAGCCCCAGCATTTT.

The rearrangement links TRBV6-5 to TRBJ1-4; D is possibly TRBD1 (6 bases). From germline, CDR1 is MNHEY and CDR2 SVGAGI. V dropped 0 bases and J dropped 10 bases, with 18 bases sitting between them. CDR3 size: 16 residues. CDR3 amino acids: CASSYSVDQGPGKLFF. The CDR3 DNA reads TGTGCCAGCAGTTACTCAGTCGACCAGGGGCCCGGAAAACTGTTTTTT.

The rearrangement uses TRBV7-9 and TRBJ2-7, with 10 positions matching TRBD1. The CDR3 totals 15 residues. The germline CDR1 and CDR2 sequences are SEHNR and FQNEAQ (reference sequence). J lost 6 bases, V lost 5 bases, and 10 bases had no gene match. The CDR3 DNA reads as TGTGCCAGCAGCCGCCGGGACAGGGGTCTCGGCGAGCAGTACTTC. This translates into CASSRRDRGLGEQYF.

The chain joins TRBV5-1 to TRBJ2-3, with D perhaps matching TRBD2 (6 bases). The CDR3 is 16 amino acids. Trimming cost V 0 bases and J 0 bases, with 11 bases left between them. CDR1 is SGHRS and CDR2 is YFSETQ in the germline V gene. CDR3 sequence: CASSLGLDSSTDTQYF. Written as DNA, the CDR3 is TGCGCCAGCAGCTTGGGACTAGACTCTAGCACAGATACGCAGTATTTT.

This chain joins TRBV19 and TRBJ2-7; 13 positions agree with TRBD2. There are 13 residues in the CDR3. Germline loops: CDR1 LNHDA, CDR2 SQIVND (reference sequence). The ends lost 5 bases at V and 12 bases at J; junction bases unmatched: 7. For the CDR3, the DNA is TGTGCCAGTAGTTTCACTAGCGGGGGGGCCCTGTACTTC. Translation gives CASSFTSGGALYF.

This sequence joins TRBV7-9 and TRBJ1-4, with D tentatively TRBD1 (5 bases). This CDR3 region has 14 residues. V dropped 5 bases and J dropped 8 bases, with 15 bases sitting between them. Germline V lookup: CDR1 SEHNR, CDR2 FQNEAQ (reference sequence). The CDR3, as DNA: TGTGCCAGCAGCCCTCACGGGGGACGCGAAAAACTGTTTTTT. Translation: CASSPHGGREKLFF.

The CDR3 DNA follows: TGTGCCAGCAGCGCCATGACTAGGGGGCAAGAGACCCAGTACTTC. It yields the protein CASSAMTRGQETQYF. The chain has TRBV7-2 and TRBJ2-5; D possibly matches TRBD1 or TRBD2 (6 bases each). CDR1 SGHTA and CDR2 FQGNSA come from the germline V gene. The CDR3 runs 15 residues. V dropped 5 bases and J dropped 2 bases, with 15 bases sitting between them.

This clone was observed once. V usage is TRBV19 and J usage is TRBJ2-2, with D maybe TRBD1 (6 bases). Germline V gene data show CDR1 as LNHDA and CDR2 as SQIVND (reference sequence). The CDR3 sequence is 16 residues long. V lost 6 bases, J lost 3 bases, and 17 bases lay in between. This chain's CDR3 is CASRAYRVVDTGELFF. The CDR3 region has the DNA TGTGCCAGTAGGGCTTACAGGGTAGTGGACACCGGGGAGCTGTTTTTT.

This chain connects TRBV6-2 or TRBV6-3 to TRBJ2-5, with D perhaps assigned TRBD1 or TRBD2 (5 bases each). CDR3 length equals 16 residues. V dropped 2 bases and J dropped 2 bases, with 15 bases sitting between them. Germline-derived CDR1 and CDR2 are MNHEY and SVGEGT. CDR3 residues: CASSYDGGVVQETQYF. The CDR3 DNA follows: TGTGCCAGCAGTTACGATGGGGGAGTGGTACAAGAGACCCAGTACTTC.

This sequence joins TRBV4-1 and TRBJ1-1; D is unclear. From germline, CDR1 is MGHRA and CDR2 YSYEKL. With 0 bases removed from V and 1 base from J, the gap between germline ends came to 6 bases. The CDR3 covers 14 residues. CDR3 sequence reads: CASSQEWKNTEAFF. The CDR3 DNA reads TGCGCCAGCAGCCAAGAATGGAAGAACACTGAAGCTTTCTTT.

The rearrangement uses TRBV6-2 or TRBV6-3 and TRBJ2-7; D unresolved. V lost 4 bases and J 0 bases, leaving 4 bases between the germline ends. Germline CDR1 reads MNHEY; CDR2 reads SVGEGT. The CDR3 sequence is 12 residues long. CDR3 in amino acids: CASSFSSYEQYF. The CDR3 nucleotides read TGTGCCAGCAGTTTTTCCTCCTACGAGCAGTACTTC.

The chain combines TRBV5-4 with TRBJ2-5; D is undetermined. Looked up from germline, CDR1 is SGHNT and CDR2 is YYREEE (reference sequence). With 0 bases removed from V and 5 bases from J, the gap between germline ends came to 11 bases. CDR3 size: 14 residues. CDR3 amino acids: CASSLGAGRETQYF. CDR3 coding DNA: TGTGCCAGCAGCTTGGGCGCCGGCAGGGAGACCCAGTACTTC.

The chain is built from TRBV2 and TRBJ1-6; 7 bases fit TRBD1. The CDR3 length is 15 residues. In germline, CDR1 is SNHLY, CDR2 FYNNEI. The trim removed 5 bases at V and 1 base at J, leaving 2 bases unmatched. This CDR3 is CASSNRGSYNSPLHF. The CDR3 DNA reads as TGTGCCAGCAGTAACAGGGGTTCCTATAATTCACCCCTCCACTTT.

This clone was observed a few times. V gene TRBV2 combines with J gene TRBJ1-1; D is ambiguous. Trimming pared 7 bases from V and 5 bases from J, leaving 14 bases between. The CDR3 extends over 13 amino acids. The germline CDR1 and CDR2 sequences are SNHLY and FYNNEI. The DNA of the CDR3 is TGTGCCAGCACTACCGGGGAGGGAACTGAAGCTTTCTTT. The encoded protein is CASTTGEGTEAFF.

The gene calls are TRBV12-3 or TRBV12-4 and TRBJ1-5, with D unclear. Trimming removed 3 bases at V and 6 bases at J, with 6 bases between. CDR3 length: 12 residues. The CDR3 loop reads CASSFPGQPQHF. In nucleotides, the CDR3 is TGTGCCAGCAGTTTTCCGGGTCAGCCCCAGCATTTT.

This sequence joins TRBV7-9 and TRBJ2-2; TRBD2 matches at 9 bases. CDR3 length equals 17 residues. V lost 2 bases and J lost 1; bases outside the gene matches: 5. Germline-derived CDR1 and CDR2 are SEHNR and FQNEAQ (reference sequence). CDR3 protein: CASSLTRLAVNTGELFF. CDR3 in DNA: TGTGCCAGCAGCTTAACACGACTAGCGGTGAACACCGGGGAGCTGTTTTTT.

The rearrangement uses TRBV20-1 and TRBJ1-2; D uncertain. V shed 3 bases and J shed 0 bases, with 5 bases lying between them. CDR1 is DFQATT and CDR2 is SNEGSKA in the germline V gene (reference sequence). This CDR3 is built from 12 residues. The CDR3 loop reads CSASETNYGYTF. The CDR3 region has the DNA TGCAGTGCTAGTGAAACTAACTATGGCTACACCTTC.

In the case of this clone: Sequence at one end of the junction differs from germline and may be a read error. The V gene is TRBV10-1, the J gene TRBJ1-1, with a weak D call TRBD1 (5 bases). The CDR3 extends over 8 amino acids. CDR1 is WNHNN and CDR2 is SYGVQD in the germline V gene (reference sequence). The CDR3 region has the DNA TGCGCCAGCAGAGACAGACACTTT. As protein: CASRDRHF.

The chain has TRBV6-1 and TRBJ1-2, with no clear D. The germline V gene has CDR1 MNHNS and CDR2 SASEGT. CDR3 size: 14 residues. V was shortened by 2 bases and J by 8 bases, with 15 bases between the two germline ends. The DNA of the CDR3 is TGTGCCAGCAGTGAAAGTCGGAGCCGCCGGGGCTACACCTTC. Its translation: CASSESRSRRGYTF.

This sequence joins TRBV11-3 and TRBJ2-1, with 7 bases identical to TRBD1. The germline V gene encodes CDR1 SGHNT and CDR2 YENEEA. The ends lost 3 bases at V and 2 bases at J; junction bases unmatched: 4. The CDR3 extends over 15 amino acids. The DNA of the CDR3 is TGTGCCAGCAGCTTGACAGGGCGGCCCTACAATGAGCAGTTCTTC. This codes for CASSLTGRPYNEQFF.

The chain has TRBV19 and TRBJ1-2; 11 positions agree with TRBD1. V was pared by 6 bases and J by 4 bases, with 4 bases of the junction left unmatched. Germline V gene lookup returns CDR1 LNHDA and CDR2 SQIVND (reference sequence). The CDR3 is 14 amino acids. CDR3: CASSRDRGTYGYTF. The CDR3 DNA reads as TGTGCCAGTAGCCGGGACAGGGGGACCTATGGCTACACCTTC.

This chain connects TRBV11-2 to TRBJ2-6; D not resolved. The V gene lost 5 bases and the J gene lost 0 bases, with 8 bases spanning the gap. In germline, CDR1 is SGHAT, CDR2 FQNNGV. The CDR3 is 15 amino acids. The CDR3 loop reads CASSRGNSGANVLTF. The CDR3 bases are TGTGCCAGCAGCCGAGGTAACTCTGGGGCCAACGTCCTGACTTTC.